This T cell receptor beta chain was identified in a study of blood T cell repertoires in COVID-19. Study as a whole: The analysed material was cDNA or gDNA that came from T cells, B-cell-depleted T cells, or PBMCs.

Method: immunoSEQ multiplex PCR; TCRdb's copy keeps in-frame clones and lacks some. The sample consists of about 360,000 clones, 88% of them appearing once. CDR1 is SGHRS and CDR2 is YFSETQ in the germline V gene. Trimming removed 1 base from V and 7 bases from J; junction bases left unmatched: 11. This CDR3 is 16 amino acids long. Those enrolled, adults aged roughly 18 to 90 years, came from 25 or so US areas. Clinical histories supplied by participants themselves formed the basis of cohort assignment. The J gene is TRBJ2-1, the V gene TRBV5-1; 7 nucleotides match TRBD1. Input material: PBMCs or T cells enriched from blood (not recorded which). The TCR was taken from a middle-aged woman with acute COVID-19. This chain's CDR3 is CASSLTGTEFINEQFF. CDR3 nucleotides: TGCGCCAGCAGCTTGACCGGGACAGAATTCATTAATGAGCAGTTCTTC.